This T cell receptor (beta chain) is from a study of sequential checkpoint blockade in melanoma. CDR3 length: 17 amino acids. Trimming pared 4 bases from V and 3 bases from J, leaving 21 bases between. CDR1 and CDR2 from the germline V gene are MDHEN and SYDVKM. The treatment is: randomized to nivolumab then ipilimumab (arm A) or the reverse (arm B). None of the patients previously received DNA-damaging chemotherapy. Live CD3+CD8+ CD19− CD56− cells were sorted from PBMCs. Data came from immunoSEQ multiplex PCR; TCRdb stores just in-frame clones and leaves some out. The sample contains some 11,000 clones, under 60% of which appear only once.

This TCR came from a human donor with melanoma. The chain combines TRBV28 with TRBJ1-2; tentatively, D is TRBD1 (6 bases). The sequences come from CD8+ T cells sorted from blood (inferred from file names), collected from a patient given nivolumab and ipilimumab in sequence. The CDR3 spells CASSSVRQVKSDYGYTF. CDR3 DNA sequence: TGTGCCAGCAGTTCCGTTAGACAGGTTAAATCGGACTATGGCTACACCTTC.